Listed here is a single T cell receptor (beta chain). Trimming cost V 4 bases and J 3 bases, with 12 bases left between them. CDR3 length: 13 residues. Germline lookup yields CDR1 SQVTM and CDR2 ANQGSEA. Profiled with immunoSEQ multiplex PCR; TCRdb holds only in-frame clones, not every one. The sample yields 70,000 to 100,000 clones, 90% to 95% seen once. This record comes from a study of T cell changes during pregnancy in multiple sclerosis. This TCR derives from a female donor with multiple sclerosis, enrolled in a pregnancy study. Sequencing used peripheral blood, obtained in the third trimester of pregnancy. The V and J genes are TRBV29-1 and TRBJ2-5; D is perhaps TRBD2 (6 bases). CDR3 DNA sequence: TGCAGCGTTGCGAGGGACTCCAAAGAGACCCAGTACTTC. Translated: CSVARDSKETQYF.